One sample yielded the 15 T cell receptor beta chains listed below, sequenced in a study of neurological immune-mediated disorders. One entry per CDR3 protein results from TCRdb running MiXCR on the 5' RACE reads. Altogether about 31,000 distinct CDR3 sequences are present, around 16% being singletons, with the ten largest covering about 5%. Indicated time point: technical triplicate 3. Sequencing was done on a sample of CD4+ T cells from blood. These receptors were collected from a female donor with HTLV-1-associated myelopathy (HAM/TSP).

At least ten counts were recorded for this clonotype. The rearrangement uses TRBV29-1 and TRBJ2-7, with D uncertain. CDR1 and CDR2 from the germline V gene are SQVTM and ANQGSEA. Trimming took off 6 bases at V and 4 bases at J, with 19 bases between the two ends. This CDR3 is built from 14 residues. In nucleotides, the CDR3 is TGCAGCGTGCGGTCGGGCGCCAGCGCATACGAGCAGTACTTC. Translation gives CSVRSGASAYEQYF.

With regard to this clonotype: The germline gene is not matched at one end of the junction; a read error may be the cause. This chain uses TRBV20-1 with TRBJ2-3; D might be TRBD1 or TRBD2, each matching 5 bases. Germline-derived CDR1 and CDR2 are DFQATT and SNEGSKA (reference sequence). CDR3 length equals 18 residues. This chain's CDR3 is CSARDGGTVHTLTDTQYF. The CDR3 region has the DNA TGTAGTGCTAGAGATGGGGGTACAGTTCATACTCTCACAGATACGCAGTATTTT.

This clonotype was counted ten times or more. This chain connects TRBV6-6 to TRBJ2-7; D is uncertain. Between the trimmed V and J ends, which lost 6 bases and 2 bases, there was a span of 14 bases. From germline, CDR1 is MNHNY and CDR2 SVGAGI (reference sequence). The CDR3 has 14 residues. CDR3 coding DNA: TGTGCCAGCAGCCCACCCCCGGATACCTACGAGCAGTACTTC. Translated, it gives CASSPPPDTYEQYF.

In this sample, this clonotype turned up many times. The chain recombines TRBV20-1 with TRBJ2-2, with TRBD2 matching over 11 bases. This CDR3 is built from 15 residues. The J segment lost 6 bases and the V segment lost 1 base, leaving 4 bases of the junction unmatched. The germline gives CDR1 DFQATT, CDR2 SNEGSKA (reference sequence). CDR3 nucleotide sequence: TGCAGTGCTAGAGTTAGCGGGAGGGCCGCCGGGGAGCTGTTTTTT. This gives the protein CSARVSGRAAGELFF.

This clonotype was detected many times. The J gene is TRBJ2-3, the V gene TRBV20-1, with 9 bases that match TRBD2. This CDR3 spans 14 amino acids. The junction had 2 bases not matched to a gene; V was cut back by 2 bases and J by 2 bases. Germline CDR1 reads DFQATT; CDR2 reads SNEGSKA (reference sequence). CDR3 amino acids: CSARLAGNTDTQYF. The CDR3 nucleotides are TGCAGTGCTAGACTAGCGGGGAACACAGATACGCAGTATTTT.

This clonotype was recorded at least ten times. This sequence joins TRBV7-2 and TRBJ2-3, with D possibly TRBD2 on 6 matching bases. The germline V gene has CDR1 SGHTA and CDR2 FQGNSA. The CDR3 sequence is 17 residues long. V lost 5 bases to trimming and J lost 2 bases, with 20 bases between them. CDR3 DNA: TGTGCCAGCAGCGACGGAGGAGGGGTACATTACACAGATACGCAGTATTTT. It is translated as CASSDGGGVHYTDTQYF.

The V gene is TRBV5-1, the J gene TRBJ2-1, with D unclear. V was cut by 4 bases and J by 8 bases, with 13 bases left in between. The CDR3 has 13 residues. Per germline, CDR1 SGHRS and CDR2 YFSETQ. CDR3 region: CASSPSWMDEQFF. In DNA, the CDR3 is TGCGCCAGCAGCCCCAGCTGGATGGATGAGCAGTTCTTC.

This clonotype was counted ten times or more. V and J are TRBV7-9 and TRBJ2-6, with D possibly matching TRBD2 (5 bases). The CDR3 extends over 16 amino acids. CDR1 SEHNR and CDR2 FQNEAQ come from the germline V gene (reference sequence). With 0 bases removed from V and 1 base from J, the gap between germline ends came to 7 bases. The CDR3 bases are TGTGCCAGCAGCTTAGCAGGAGGATCTGGGGCCAACGTCCTGACTTTC. Translation gives CASSLAGGSGANVLTF.

By its share, this clonotype is medium-sized. V and J are TRBV20-1 and TRBJ2-5; a possible D gene is TRBD1 (6 bases). The germline gives CDR1 DFQATT, CDR2 SNEGSKA (reference sequence). Trimming took off 5 bases at V and 5 bases at J, with 15 bases between the two ends. This CDR3 has 13 residues. In DNA, the CDR3 is TGCAGTGCTCTCTTGGACAGAGCGGAGACCCAGTACTTC. It translates to CSALLDRAETQYF.

This clonotype was recorded at least ten times. The rearrangement joins TRBV6-5 to TRBJ1-4; weak D call: TRBD1 (5 bases). Germline V CDR1 and CDR2: MNHEY, SVGAGI. V lost 4 bases, J lost 5 bases, and 11 bases lay in between. The CDR3 covers 14 residues. CDR3 DNA sequence: TGTGCCAGCAGTTTCGACAGAACCAATGAAAAACTGTTTTTT. Translating gives CASSFDRTNEKLFF.

This clonotype was observed many times. The V gene is TRBV3-1, the J gene TRBJ2-1, with 9 bases matching TRBD2. The CDR3 totals 15 residues. Trimming removed 6 bases from V and 8 bases from J; junction bases left unmatched: 11. Looked up from germline, CDR1 is LGHDT and CDR2 is YNNKEL (reference sequence). In DNA, the CDR3 is TGTGCCAGCAGTGCAAGCGGGAGGAATAGCGATGAGCAGTTCTTC. It yields the protein CASSASGRNSDEQFF.

In its sample, this clonotype was seen many times. V and J are TRBV7-2 and TRBJ2-3, with 11 bases that match TRBD2. The germline gives CDR1 SGHTA, CDR2 FQGNSA. There are 15 residues in the CDR3. V lost 6 bases to trimming and J lost 5 bases; unmatched junction nucleotides: 7. CDR3 nucleotide sequence: TGTGCCAGCAGGGTTAGCGGGGGGGCGGGAGATACGCAGTATTTT. This translates into CASRVSGGAGDTQYF.

This clonotype has at least ten counts. The gene calls are TRBV12-3 or TRBV12-4 and TRBJ2-3; tentative D call: TRBD2 (6 bases). V lost 8 bases, J lost 1 base, and 16 bases lay in between. The CDR3 length is 15 residues. This CDR3 is CASAPLRLGTDTQYF. CDR3 nucleotides: TGTGCCAGCGCCCCCCTCCGACTAGGCACAGATACGCAGTATTTT.

This clonotype was recorded many times. The rearrangement joins TRBV15 to TRBJ1-4; D is uncertain. Germline V CDR1 and CDR2: LNHNV, YYDKDF (reference sequence). Trimming left V 1 base short and J 0 bases short, with 9 bases between. The CDR3 runs to 16 residues. The CDR3 coding sequence is TGTGCCACCAGCAGAGCTACACGGGCAACTAATGAAAAACTGTTTTTT. The encoded protein is CATSRATRATNEKLFF.

This clonotype was detected many times. CDR3 DNA sequence: TGCAGTGCTAGTAGCGGGAGCACGAACAATGAGCAGTTCTTC. Amino acid sequence: CSASSGSTNNEQFF. The gene calls are TRBV20-1 and TRBJ2-1; 9 bases map to TRBD2. After removal of 3 bases from V and 5 bases from J, the junction contained 5 bases not matched to a gene. CDR1 and CDR2 (germline): DFQATT, SNEGSKA (reference sequence). The CDR3 is made up of 14 amino acids.